Presented here are 2 T cell receptor beta chains from one specimen sequenced in a study of tissue T cells after allogeneic stem cell transplantation. Time point noted: mouse harvest day 7 after allogeneic transplant. The graft held 10^6 splenic CD5+ T cells and 10^7 T-cell-depleted bone marrow cells. Using immunoSEQ multiplex PCR, the repertoire was profiled, and TCRdb retains in-frame clones only, with some absent. Counted here are about 5,800 clones, over 40% occurring once; the ten biggest clones make up approximately 3%. The sequenced sample was skin. Every receptor here comes from a female BALB/c mouse given C57BL/6 T cells with graft-versus-host disease after an allogeneic hematopoietic cell transplant.

Points on this clone: The gene names here belong to mouse. The read ends 1 residue early relative to the CDR3; the germline J gene fills the gap. The chain carries TRBV29 and TRBJ1-3; D not resolved. This CDR3 has 12 residues. From germline, CDR1 is MSHET and CDR2 SYDVDS. The germline V and J ends were trimmed by 2 bases and 4 bases, with 3 bases remaining between them. CDR3 residues: CASSLGGNTLYF. Partial CDR3 DNA: TGTGCTAGCAGTTTAGGGGGAAATACGCTCTAT.

With regard to this clone: Mouse gene names and germline throughout. The CDR3 is cut off 1 residue early in the read; its end comes from the germline J gene. This specimen includes other DNA sequences encoding the same CDR3. The chain carries TRBV26 and TRBJ1-6; a weak D match, TRBD1 (6 bases). TRBJ1-6 carries the ORF label, with uncertain function. Trimming shortened V by 4 bases and J by 4 bases, and 8 bases separated the two germline ends. The CDR3 is made up of 14 amino acids. Germline V lookup: CDR1 KGHPV, CDR2 FQNQEV (reference sequence). The CDR3 here is CASSPGQYNSPLYF. The CDR3 bases that were read are TGTGCCAGCAGTCCGGGACAATATAATTCGCCCCTCTAC.